This T cell receptor (beta chain) was found in a study of sequential checkpoint blockade in melanoma. CDR1 is SGHNT, CDR2 YENEEA, per germline. There are 14 residues in the CDR3. Deletions cut 0 bases from V and 0 bases from J, with 6 bases between. Here immunoSEQ multiplex PCR was the method, and the copy in TCRdb shows in-frame clones only, minus some. The sample yields about 19,000 clones, approximately 27% seen once. Regarding treatment: randomized to nivolumab then ipilimumab (arm A) or the reverse (arm B). V and J are TRBV11-3 and TRBJ2-7; no clear D. The sequence was collected from a human donor with melanoma. The source material was tumor tissue (inferred from file names), sampled from a patient given nivolumab and ipilimumab in sequence. Written as DNA, the CDR3 is TGTGCCAGCAGCTTAGATCAGCGCTCCTACGAGCAGTACTTC. This sequence encodes CASSLDQRSYEQYF.